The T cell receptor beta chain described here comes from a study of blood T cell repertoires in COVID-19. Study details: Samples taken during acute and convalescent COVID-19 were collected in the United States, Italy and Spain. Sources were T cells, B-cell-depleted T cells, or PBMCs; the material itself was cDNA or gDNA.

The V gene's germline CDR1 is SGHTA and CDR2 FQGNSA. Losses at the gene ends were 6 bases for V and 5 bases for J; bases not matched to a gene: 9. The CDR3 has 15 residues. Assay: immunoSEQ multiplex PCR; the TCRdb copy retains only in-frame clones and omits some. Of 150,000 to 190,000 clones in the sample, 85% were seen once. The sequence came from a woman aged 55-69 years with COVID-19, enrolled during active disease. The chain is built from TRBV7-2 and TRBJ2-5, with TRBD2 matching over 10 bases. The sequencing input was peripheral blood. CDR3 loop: CASRTSGGAEETQYF. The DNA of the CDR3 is TGTGCCAGCAGGACCAGCGGGGGGGCGGAGGAGACCCAGTACTTC.